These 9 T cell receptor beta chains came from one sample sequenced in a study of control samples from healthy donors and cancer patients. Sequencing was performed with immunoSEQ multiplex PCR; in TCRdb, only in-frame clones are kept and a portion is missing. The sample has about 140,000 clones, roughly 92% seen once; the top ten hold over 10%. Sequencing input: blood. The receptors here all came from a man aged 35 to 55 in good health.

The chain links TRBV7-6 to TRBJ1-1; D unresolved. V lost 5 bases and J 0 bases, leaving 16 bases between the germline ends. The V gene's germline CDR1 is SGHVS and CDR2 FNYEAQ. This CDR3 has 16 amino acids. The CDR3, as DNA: TGTGCCAGCAGCATATGGACCGTGTTGGTGAACACTGAAGCTTTCTTT. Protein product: CASSIWTVLVNTEAFF.

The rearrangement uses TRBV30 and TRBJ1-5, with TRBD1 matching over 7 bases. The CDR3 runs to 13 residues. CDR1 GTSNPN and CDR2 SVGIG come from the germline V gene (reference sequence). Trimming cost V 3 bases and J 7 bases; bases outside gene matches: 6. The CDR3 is CAWRPPGGQPQHF. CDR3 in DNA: TGTGCCTGGAGACCCCCAGGGGGGCAGCCCCAGCATTTT.

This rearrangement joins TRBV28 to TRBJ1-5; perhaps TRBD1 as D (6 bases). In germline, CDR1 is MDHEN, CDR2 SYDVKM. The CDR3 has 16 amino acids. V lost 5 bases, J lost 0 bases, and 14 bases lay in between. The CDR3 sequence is CASSPRPGHSNQPQHF. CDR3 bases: TGTGCCAGCAGTCCTAGACCGGGACATAGCAATCAGCCCCAGCATTTT.

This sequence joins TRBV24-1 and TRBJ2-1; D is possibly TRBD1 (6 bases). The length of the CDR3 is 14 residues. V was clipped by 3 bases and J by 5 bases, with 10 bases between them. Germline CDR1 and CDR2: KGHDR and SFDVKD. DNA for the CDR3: TGTGCCACCAGTGATATAAACAGGGACAATGAGCAGTTCTTC. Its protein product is CATSDINRDNEQFF.

The CDR3 DNA follows: TGTGCCAGCAGTTTCTTGCCGGCGGTTTCTTCACCCCTCCACTTT. Encoded protein: CASSFLPAVSSPLHF. This chain joins TRBV27 and TRBJ1-6; D is unclear. Germline CDR1 reads MNHEY; CDR2 reads SMNVEV (reference sequence). The length of the CDR3 is 15 residues. Trimming left V 3 bases short and J 9 bases short, with 15 bases between.

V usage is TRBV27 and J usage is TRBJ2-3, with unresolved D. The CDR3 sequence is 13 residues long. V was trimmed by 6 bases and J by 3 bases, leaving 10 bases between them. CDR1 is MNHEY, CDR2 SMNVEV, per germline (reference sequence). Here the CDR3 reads CASRPYWTDTQYF. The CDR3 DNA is TGTGCCAGCAGGCCCTACTGGACAGATACGCAGTATTTT.

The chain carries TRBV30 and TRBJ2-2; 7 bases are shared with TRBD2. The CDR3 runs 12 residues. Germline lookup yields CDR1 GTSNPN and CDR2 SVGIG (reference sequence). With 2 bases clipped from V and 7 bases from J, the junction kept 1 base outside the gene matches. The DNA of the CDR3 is TGTGCCTGGAGTCCTAGCGGCGGGGAGCTGTTTTTT. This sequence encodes CAWSPSGGELFF.

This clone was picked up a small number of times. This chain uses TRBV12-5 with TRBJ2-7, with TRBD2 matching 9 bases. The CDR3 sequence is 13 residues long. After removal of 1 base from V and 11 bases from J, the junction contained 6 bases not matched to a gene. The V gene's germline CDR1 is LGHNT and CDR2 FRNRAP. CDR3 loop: CASGLEAGGDKYF. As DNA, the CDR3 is TGTGCTAGTGGTTTGGAAGCGGGGGGCGATAAGTACTTC.

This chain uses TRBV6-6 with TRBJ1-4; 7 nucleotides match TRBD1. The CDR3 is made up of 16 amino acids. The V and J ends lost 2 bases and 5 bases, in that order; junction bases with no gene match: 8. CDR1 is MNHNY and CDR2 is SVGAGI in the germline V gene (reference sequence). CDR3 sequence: CASSYLPGGRNEKLFF. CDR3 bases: TGTGCCAGCAGTTACCTCCCAGGGGGTAGGAATGAAAAACTGTTTTTT.